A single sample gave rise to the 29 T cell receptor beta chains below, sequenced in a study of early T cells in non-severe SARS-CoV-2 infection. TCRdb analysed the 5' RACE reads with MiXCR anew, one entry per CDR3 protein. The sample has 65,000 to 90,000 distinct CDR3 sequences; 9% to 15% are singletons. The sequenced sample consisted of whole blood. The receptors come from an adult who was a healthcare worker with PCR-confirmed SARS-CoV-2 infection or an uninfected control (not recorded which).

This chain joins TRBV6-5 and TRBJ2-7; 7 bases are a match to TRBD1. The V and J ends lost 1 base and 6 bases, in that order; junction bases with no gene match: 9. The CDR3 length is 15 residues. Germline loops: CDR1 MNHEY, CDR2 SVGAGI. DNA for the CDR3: TGTGCCAGCAGTTACTGGGGAACAGGGGAAGGCGAGCAGTACTTC. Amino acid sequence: CASSYWGTGEGEQYF.

The DNA for the CDR3 is TGTGCCAGCTCACCAAATGCGGTGAACACTGAAGCTTTCTTT. Its protein is CASSPNAVNTEAFF. The rearrangement joins TRBV18 to TRBJ1-1, with no clear D. The CDR3 sequence is 14 residues long. Germline V CDR1 and CDR2: KGHSH, LQKENI. Trimming took off 2 bases at V and 0 bases at J, with 7 bases between the two ends.

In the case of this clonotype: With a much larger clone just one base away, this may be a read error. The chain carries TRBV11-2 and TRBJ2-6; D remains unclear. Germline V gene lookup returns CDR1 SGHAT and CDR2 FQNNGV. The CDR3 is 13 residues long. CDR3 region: CASGFAGANVLTF. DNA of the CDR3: TGTGCCAGCGGCTTCGCTGGGGCCAACGTCCTGACTTTC. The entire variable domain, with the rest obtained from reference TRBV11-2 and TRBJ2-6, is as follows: EAGVAQSPRYKIIEKRQSVAFWCNPISGHATLYWYQQILGQGPKLLIQFQNNGVVDDSQLPKDRFSAERLKGVDSTLKIQPAKLEDSAVYLCASGFAGANVLTFGAGSRLTVL.

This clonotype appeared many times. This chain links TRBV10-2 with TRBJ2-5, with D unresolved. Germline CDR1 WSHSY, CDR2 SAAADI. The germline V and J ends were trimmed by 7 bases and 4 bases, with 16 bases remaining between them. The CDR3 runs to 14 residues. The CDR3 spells CASTRLAAGETQYF. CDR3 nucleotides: TGCGCCAGCACCCGCCTGGCGGCAGGAGAGACCCAGTACTTC.

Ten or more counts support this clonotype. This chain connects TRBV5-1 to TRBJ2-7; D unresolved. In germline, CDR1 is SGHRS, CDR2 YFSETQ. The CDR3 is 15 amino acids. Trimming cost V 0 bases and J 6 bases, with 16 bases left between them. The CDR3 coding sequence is TGCGCCAGCAGCTTGGATGCATCCCCCATATCCGAGCAGTACTTC. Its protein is CASSLDASPISEQYF. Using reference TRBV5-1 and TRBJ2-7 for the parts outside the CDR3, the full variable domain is KAGVTQTPRYLIKTRGQQVTLSCSPISGHRSVSWYQQTPGQGLQFLFEYFSETQRNKGNFPGRFSGRQFSNSRSEMNVSTLELGDSALYLCASSLDASPISEQYFGPGTRLTVT.

The CDR3 DNA sequence: TGTGCCATACAGGACAGGGCCACAGATACGCAGTATTTT. This gives the protein CAIQDRATDTQYF. The rearrangement joins TRBV6-1 to TRBJ2-3; 8 nucleotides match TRBD1. V lost 10 bases and J lost 2; bases outside the gene matches: 5. Germline CDR1 reads MNHNS; CDR2 reads SASEGT. CDR3 size: 13 residues.

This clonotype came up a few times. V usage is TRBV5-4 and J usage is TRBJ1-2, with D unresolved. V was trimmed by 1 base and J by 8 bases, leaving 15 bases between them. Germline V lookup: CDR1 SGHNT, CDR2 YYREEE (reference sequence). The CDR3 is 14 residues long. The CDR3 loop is CASSLFANKGGYTF. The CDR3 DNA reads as TGTGCCAGCAGCTTGTTTGCCAACAAAGGGGGCTACACCTTC.

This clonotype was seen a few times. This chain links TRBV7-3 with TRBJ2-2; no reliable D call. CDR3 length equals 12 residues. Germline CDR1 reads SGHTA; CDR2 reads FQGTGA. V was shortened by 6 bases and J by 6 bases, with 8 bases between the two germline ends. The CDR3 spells CASSYLSGELFF. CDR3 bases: TGTGCCAGCAGTTATCTATCCGGGGAGCTGTTTTTT. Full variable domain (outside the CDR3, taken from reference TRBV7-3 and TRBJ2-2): GAGVSQTPSNKVTEKGKYVELRCDPISGHTALYWYRQSLGQGPEFLIYFQGTGAADDSGLPNDRFFAVRPEGSVSTLKIQRTERGDSAVYLCASSYLSGELFFGEGSRLTVL.

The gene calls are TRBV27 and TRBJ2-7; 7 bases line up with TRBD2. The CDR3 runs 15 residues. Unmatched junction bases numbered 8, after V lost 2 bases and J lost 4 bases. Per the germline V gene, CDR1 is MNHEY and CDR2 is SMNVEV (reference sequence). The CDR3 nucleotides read TGTGCCAGCAGTTTACGGGGGACTACCCGATACGAGCAGTACTTC. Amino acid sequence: CASSLRGTTRYEQYF.

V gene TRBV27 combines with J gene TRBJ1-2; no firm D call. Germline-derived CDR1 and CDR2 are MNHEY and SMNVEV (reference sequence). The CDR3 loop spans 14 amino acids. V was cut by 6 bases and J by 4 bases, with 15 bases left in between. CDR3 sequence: CASSLQSPLYGYTF. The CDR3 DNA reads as TGTGCCAGCAGCCTACAGAGTCCCCTCTATGGCTACACCTTC.

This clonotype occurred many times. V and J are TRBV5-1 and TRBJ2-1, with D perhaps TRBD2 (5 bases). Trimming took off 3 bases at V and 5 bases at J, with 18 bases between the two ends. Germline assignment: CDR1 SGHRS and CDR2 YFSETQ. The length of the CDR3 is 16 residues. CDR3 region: CASSSAPPGSDNEQFF. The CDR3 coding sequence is TGCGCCAGCAGCTCGGCCCCTCCGGGGTCCGACAATGAGCAGTTCTTC.

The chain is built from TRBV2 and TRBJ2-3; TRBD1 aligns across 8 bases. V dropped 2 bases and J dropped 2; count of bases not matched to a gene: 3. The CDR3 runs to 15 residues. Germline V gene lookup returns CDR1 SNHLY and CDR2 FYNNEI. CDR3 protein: CASSEWTGPTDTQYF. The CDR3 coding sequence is TGTGCCAGCAGTGAATGGACAGGGCCCACAGATACGCAGTATTTT.

The CDR3 protein is CASSAPAGELSYEQYF. CDR3 nucleotides: TGCGCCAGCAGCGCGCCCGCGGGGGAACTCTCCTACGAGCAGTACTTC. This chain links TRBV5-1 with TRBJ2-7; 7 nucleotides agree with TRBD2. Germline V gene data show CDR1 as SGHRS and CDR2 as YFSETQ. This CDR3 has 16 amino acids. The V gene end was trimmed by 4 bases and the J gene end by 0 bases; junction bases not matched to a gene: 10. The full variable domain, rest sourced from reference TRBV5-1 and TRBJ2-7, is KAGVTQTPRYLIKTRGQQVTLSCSPISGHRSVSWYQQTPGQGLQFLFEYFSETQRNKGNFPGRFSGRQFSNSRSEMNVSTLELGDSALYLCASSAPAGELSYEQYFGPGTRLTVT.

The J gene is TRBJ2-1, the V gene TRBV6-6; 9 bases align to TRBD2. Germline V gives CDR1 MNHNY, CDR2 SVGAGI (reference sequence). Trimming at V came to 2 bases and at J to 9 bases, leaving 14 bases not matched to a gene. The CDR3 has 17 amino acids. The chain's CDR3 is CASSYDGSGRTHTEQFF. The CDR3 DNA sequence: TGTGCCAGCAGTTACGACGGTAGCGGGAGAACCCATACTGAGCAGTTCTTC.

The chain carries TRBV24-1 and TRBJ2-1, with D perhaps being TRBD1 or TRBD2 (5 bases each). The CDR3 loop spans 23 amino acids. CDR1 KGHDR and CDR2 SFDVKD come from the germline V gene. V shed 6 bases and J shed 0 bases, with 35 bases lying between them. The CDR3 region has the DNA TGTGCCACCAGTTGCTCCCCTCCTCCTATATCCACCCGGGGCTCCTGCTCCTACAATGAGCAGTTCTTC. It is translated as CATSCSPPPISTRGSCSYNEQFF.

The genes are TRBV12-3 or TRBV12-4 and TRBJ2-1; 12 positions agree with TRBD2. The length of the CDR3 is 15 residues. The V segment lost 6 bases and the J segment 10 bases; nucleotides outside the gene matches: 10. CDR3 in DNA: TGTGCCAGCAGCCACGCTAGCGGGAGGGCCGGCGAGCAGTTCTTC. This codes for CASSHASGRAGEQFF.

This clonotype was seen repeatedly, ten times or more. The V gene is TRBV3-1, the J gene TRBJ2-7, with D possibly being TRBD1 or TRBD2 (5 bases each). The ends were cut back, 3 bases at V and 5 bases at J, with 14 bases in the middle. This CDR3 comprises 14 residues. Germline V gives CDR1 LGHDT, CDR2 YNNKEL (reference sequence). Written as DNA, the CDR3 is TGTGCCAGCAGCCATTTGGGGGAGTCCCACGAGCAGTACTTC. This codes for CASSHLGESHEQYF.

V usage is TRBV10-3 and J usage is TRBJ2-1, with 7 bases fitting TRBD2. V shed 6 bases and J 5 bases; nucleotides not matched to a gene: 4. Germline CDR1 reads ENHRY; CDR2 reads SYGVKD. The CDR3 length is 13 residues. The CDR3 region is CAIRERDHNEQFF. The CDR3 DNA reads TGTGCCATCAGAGAGCGGGACCACAATGAGCAGTTCTTC.

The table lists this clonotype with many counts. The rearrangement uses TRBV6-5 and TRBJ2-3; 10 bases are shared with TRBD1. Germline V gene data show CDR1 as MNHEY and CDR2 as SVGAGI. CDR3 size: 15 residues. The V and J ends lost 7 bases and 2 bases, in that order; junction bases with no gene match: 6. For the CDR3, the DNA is TGTGCCAGCACCGGACAGGGGGGGGTCACAGATACGCAGTATTTT. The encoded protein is CASTGQGGVTDTQYF.

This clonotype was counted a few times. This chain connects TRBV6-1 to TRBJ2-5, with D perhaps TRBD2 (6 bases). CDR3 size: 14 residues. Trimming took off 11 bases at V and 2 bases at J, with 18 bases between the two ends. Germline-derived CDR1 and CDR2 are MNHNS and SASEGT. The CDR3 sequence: CAGALGLTQETQYF. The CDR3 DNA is TGTGCCGGCGCGTTGGGACTTACACAAGAGACCCAGTACTTC.

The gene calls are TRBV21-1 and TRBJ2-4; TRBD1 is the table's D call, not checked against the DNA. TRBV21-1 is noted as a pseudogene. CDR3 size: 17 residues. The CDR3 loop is CASSSGGDRGNGGIQYF. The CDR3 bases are TGTGCCAGCAGCTCCGGAGGAGACAGGGGTAATGGGGGCATTCAGTACTTC.

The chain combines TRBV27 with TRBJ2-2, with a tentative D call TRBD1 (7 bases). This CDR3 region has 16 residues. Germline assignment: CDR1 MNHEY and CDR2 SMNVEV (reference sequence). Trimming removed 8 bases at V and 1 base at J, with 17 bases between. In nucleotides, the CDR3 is TGTGCCAGCGCCCGCGGGACAGTAAAGAACACCGGGGAGCTGTTTTTT. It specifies CASARGTVKNTGELFF.

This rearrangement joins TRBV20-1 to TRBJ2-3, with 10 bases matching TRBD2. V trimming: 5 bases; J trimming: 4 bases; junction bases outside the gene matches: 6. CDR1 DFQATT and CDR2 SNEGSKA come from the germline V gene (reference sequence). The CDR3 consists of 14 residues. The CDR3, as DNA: TGCAGTGCTCCACTAGCGGGAATCGCAGATACGCAGTATTTT. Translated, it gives CSAPLAGIADTQYF.

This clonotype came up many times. CDR3 region: CASSQAGQGYEQYF. The CDR3 coding sequence is TGCGCCAGCAGTCAAGCGGGACAGGGGTACGAGCAGTACTTC. V usage is TRBV23-1 and J usage is TRBJ2-7; 10 positions agree with TRBD1. TRBV23-1 is an ORF; its function is uncertain. V dropped 2 bases and J dropped 4; count of bases not matched to a gene: 2. The CDR3 has 14 residues.

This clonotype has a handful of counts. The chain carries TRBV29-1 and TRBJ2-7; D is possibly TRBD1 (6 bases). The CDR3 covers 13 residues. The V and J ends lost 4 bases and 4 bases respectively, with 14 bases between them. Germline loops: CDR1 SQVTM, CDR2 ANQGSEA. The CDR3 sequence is CSVVRGSTYEQYF. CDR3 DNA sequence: TGCAGCGTTGTAAGGGGGAGTACTTACGAGCAGTACTTC.

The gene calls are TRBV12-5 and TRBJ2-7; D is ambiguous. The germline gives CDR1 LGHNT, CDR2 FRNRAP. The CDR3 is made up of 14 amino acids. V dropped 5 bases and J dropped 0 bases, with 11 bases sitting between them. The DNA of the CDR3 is TGTGCTAGTGGTCCGAGAGACGGCTCCTACGAGCAGTACTTC. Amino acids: CASGPRDGSYEQYF.

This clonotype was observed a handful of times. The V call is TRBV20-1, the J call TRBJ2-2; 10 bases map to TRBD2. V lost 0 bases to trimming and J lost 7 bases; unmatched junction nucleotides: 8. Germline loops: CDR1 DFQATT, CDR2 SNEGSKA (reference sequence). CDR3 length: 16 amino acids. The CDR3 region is CSARDPGSGRVGELFF. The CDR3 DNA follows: TGCAGTGCTAGAGATCCCGGAAGCGGGAGGGTCGGGGAGCTGTTTTTT.

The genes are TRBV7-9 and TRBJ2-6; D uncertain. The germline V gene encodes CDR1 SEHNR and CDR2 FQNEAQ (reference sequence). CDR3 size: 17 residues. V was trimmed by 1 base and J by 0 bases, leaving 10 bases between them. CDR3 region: CASSLVGQFSGANVLTF. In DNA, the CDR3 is TGTGCCAGCAGCTTAGTAGGGCAGTTCTCTGGGGCCAACGTCCTGACTTTC. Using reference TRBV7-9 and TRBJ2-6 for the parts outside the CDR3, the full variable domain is DTGVSQNPRHKITKRGQNVTFRCDPISEHNRLYWYRQTLGQGPEFLTYFQNEAQLEKSRLLSDRFSAERPKGSFSTLEIQRTEQGDSAMYLCASSLVGQFSGANVLTFGAGSRLTVL.

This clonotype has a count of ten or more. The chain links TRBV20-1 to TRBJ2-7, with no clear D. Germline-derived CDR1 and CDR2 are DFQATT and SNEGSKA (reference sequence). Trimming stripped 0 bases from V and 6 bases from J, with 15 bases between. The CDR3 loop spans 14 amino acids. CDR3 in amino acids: CSARDRWERSEQYF. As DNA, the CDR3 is TGCAGTGCTAGAGATCGGTGGGAAAGGAGCGAGCAGTACTTC.